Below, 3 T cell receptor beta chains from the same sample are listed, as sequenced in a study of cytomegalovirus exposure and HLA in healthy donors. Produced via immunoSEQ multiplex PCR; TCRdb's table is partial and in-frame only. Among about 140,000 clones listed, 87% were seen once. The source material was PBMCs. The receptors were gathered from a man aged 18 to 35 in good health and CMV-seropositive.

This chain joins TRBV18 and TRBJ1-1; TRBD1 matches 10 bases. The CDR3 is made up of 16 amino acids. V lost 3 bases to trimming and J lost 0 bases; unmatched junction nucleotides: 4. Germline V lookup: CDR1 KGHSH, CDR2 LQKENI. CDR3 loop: CASSPMGQGMNTEAFF. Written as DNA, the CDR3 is TGTGCCAGCTCACCCATGGGACAGGGGATGAACACTGAAGCTTTCTTT. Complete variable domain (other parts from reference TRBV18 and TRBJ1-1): NAGVMQNPRHLVRRRGQEARLRCSPMKGHSHVYWYRQLPEEGLKFMVYLQKENIIDESGMPKERFSAEFPKEGPSILRIQQVVRGDSAAYFCASSPMGQGMNTEAFFGQGTRLTVV.

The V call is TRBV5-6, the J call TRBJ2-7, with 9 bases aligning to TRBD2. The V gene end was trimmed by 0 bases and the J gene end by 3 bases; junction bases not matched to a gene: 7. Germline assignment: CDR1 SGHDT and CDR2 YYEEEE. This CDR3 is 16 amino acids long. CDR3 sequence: CASSLEAGGPVYEQYF. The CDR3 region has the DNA TGTGCCAGCAGCTTGGAGGCGGGAGGGCCTGTCTACGAGCAGTACTTC.

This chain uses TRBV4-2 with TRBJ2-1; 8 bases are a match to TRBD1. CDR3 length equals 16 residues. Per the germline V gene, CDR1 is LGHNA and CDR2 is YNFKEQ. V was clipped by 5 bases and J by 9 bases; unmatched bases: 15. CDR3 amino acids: CASSDHGQGWDGEQFF. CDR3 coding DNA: TGTGCCAGCAGCGACCACGGACAGGGCTGGGACGGTGAGCAGTTCTTC.